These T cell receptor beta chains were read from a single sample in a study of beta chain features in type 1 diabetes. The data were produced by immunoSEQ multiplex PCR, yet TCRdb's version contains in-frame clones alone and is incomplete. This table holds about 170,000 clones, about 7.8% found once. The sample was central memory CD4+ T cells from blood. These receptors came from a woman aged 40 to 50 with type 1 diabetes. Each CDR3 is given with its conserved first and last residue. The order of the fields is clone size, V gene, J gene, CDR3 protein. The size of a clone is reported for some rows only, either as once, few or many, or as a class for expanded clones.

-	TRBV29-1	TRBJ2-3	CSVEGGGTQYF
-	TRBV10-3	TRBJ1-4	CAISSGDRINEKLFF
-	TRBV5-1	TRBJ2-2	CASSLEGIGTANTGELFF
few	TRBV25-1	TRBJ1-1	CASRDRQTEAFF
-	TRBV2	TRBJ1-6	CASISLPSYSPLHF
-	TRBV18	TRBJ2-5	CASSQLRGAGRETQYF
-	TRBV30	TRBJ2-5	CAWSVAGETQYF
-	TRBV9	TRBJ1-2	CASSVGDRGYGYTF
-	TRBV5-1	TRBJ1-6	CASSLGQGDSPLHF
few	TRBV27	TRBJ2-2	CASIGVGGGELFF
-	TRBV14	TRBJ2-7	CASSQGVGGTYEQYF
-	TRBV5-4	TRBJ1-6	CASSTDRVWGNSPLHF
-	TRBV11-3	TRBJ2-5	CASSFSGGSETQYF
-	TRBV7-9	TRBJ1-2	CASSLSDRESGGYTF
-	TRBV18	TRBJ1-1	CASSPRTGEYTEAFF
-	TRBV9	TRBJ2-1	CASSVMGLKNEQFF
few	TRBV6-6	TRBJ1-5	CASSYGQGGSQPQHF
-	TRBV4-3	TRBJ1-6	CASSQELESPLHF
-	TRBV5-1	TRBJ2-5	CASSLFGSEQETQYF
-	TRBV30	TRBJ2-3	CAWSARSTDTQYF
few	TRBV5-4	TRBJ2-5	CASSERTSAHMTQYF
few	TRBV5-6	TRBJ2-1	CASSLGTRMGDRDEQFF
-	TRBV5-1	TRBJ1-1	CASSLAQGWGTEAFF
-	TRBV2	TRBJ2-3	CASRLLLAGPTDTQYF
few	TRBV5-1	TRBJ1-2	CASSLEYSYYGYTF
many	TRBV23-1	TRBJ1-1	CASSQGAENTEAFF
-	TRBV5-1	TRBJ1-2	CASSLWAGDFGYTF
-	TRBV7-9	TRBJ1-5	CASSRDINQPQHF
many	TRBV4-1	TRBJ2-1	CASSQDLGSNEQFF
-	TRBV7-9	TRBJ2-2	CASSYRDRGSGELFF